Below, 18 T cell receptor beta chains from the same sample are listed, as sequenced in a study of shared clonotypes between healthy human individuals. Method: immunoSEQ multiplex PCR; TCRdb's copy keeps in-frame clones and lacks some. The sample gives just over 2,000,000 clones, 90% to 95% of which show up once; more than 0.1% is in the top ten. The sequencing input was naive CD4+ T cells sorted from blood. Subset given: CD45RA+ positively selected. The source of these receptors is a man younger than 35 in good health.

The chain couples TRBV28 to TRBJ2-7; D perhaps matches TRBD1 (6 bases). V was cut by 3 bases and J by 0 bases, with 18 bases left in between. Germline assignment: CDR1 MDHEN and CDR2 SYDVKM. This CDR3 is 17 amino acids long. CDR3 bases: TGTGCCAGCAGTTTCCAAACCGGACAGCAAAGCTCCTACGAGCAGTACTTC. Residues: CASSFQTGQQSSYEQYF.

The chain uses TRBV5-6 and TRBJ2-3; 7 bases are a match to TRBD2. This CDR3 spans 16 amino acids. The trim removed 4 bases at V and 2 bases at J, leaving 10 bases unmatched. Per germline, CDR1 SGHDT and CDR2 YYEEEE. The CDR3 DNA is TGTGCCAGCAGCGTTACTGGGCGGGAGTCCACAGATACGCAGTATTTT. Encoded protein: CASSVTGRESTDTQYF.

This clone was recorded only once. The chain carries TRBV21-1 and TRBJ1-1. TRBV21-1 is termed a pseudogene. The CDR3 runs to 12 residues. The CDR3, as DNA: TGTGCCAGCAGCTCCTTCCATGGTGAAGCTTTCTTT. Protein sequence: CASSSFHGEAFF.

The rearrangement joins TRBV7-2 to TRBJ2-1; D gene uncertain. V lost 7 bases, J lost 1 base, and 5 bases lay in between. Germline V gene sequence: CDR1 SGHTA, CDR2 FQGNSA. This CDR3 region has 12 residues. The CDR3 DNA sequence: TGTGCCAGCACCGAGTCCTACAATGAGCAGTTCTTC. Residues: CASTESYNEQFF.

The CDR3 nucleotides read TGTGCCAGCAGTACCCCCCGGACAGGGGGCGCGAACACTGAAGCTTTCTTT. Residues: CASSTPRTGGANTEAFF. The chain employs TRBV2 and TRBJ1-1; TRBD1 matches at 11 bases. The CDR3 runs 17 residues. After removal of 5 bases from V and 1 base from J, the junction contained 9 bases not matched to a gene. The germline CDR1 and CDR2 sequences are SNHLY and FYNNEI. Drawing the rest from reference TRBV2 and TRBJ1-1, the complete variable domain is EPEVTQTPSHQVTQMGQEVILRCVPISNHLYFYWYRQILGQKVEFLVSFYNNEISEKSEIFDDQFSVERPDGSNFTLKIRSTKLEDSAMYFCASSTPRTGGANTEAFFGQGTRLTVV.

Comment on this clone: Other nucleotide sequences from this sample produce the same CDR3. The V gene is TRBV5-4, the J gene TRBJ2-1; 12 nucleotides align to TRBD2. CDR1 is SGHNT, CDR2 YYREEE, per germline (reference sequence). Germline trimming cut 4 bases from V and 7 bases from J; bases unmatched to any gene: 6. The CDR3 is 15 amino acids. In DNA form, the CDR3 reads TGTGCCAGCAGCCGGCCCGGACTAGCGGGAAATGAGCAGTTCTTC. Amino acids: CASSRPGLAGNEQFF.

This clone has only one observation. The V call is TRBV7-2, the J call TRBJ2-3; 9 positions agree with TRBD2. This CDR3 has 16 residues. CDR1 and CDR2 from the germline V gene are SGHTA and FQGNSA. Trimming cost V 8 bases and J 4 bases; bases outside gene matches: 13. Here the CDR3 reads CASGELAGGSADTQYF. Written as DNA, the CDR3 is TGTGCCAGCGGTGAGCTGGCGGGAGGGTCTGCAGATACGCAGTATTTT.

The chain joins TRBV2 to TRBJ1-2, with D unresolved. The CDR3 spans 14 residues. The germline CDR1 and CDR2 sequences are SNHLY and FYNNEI. V lost 6 bases and J lost 0, with 11 bases in between. The CDR3 here is CASRGSGANYGYTF. CDR3 nucleotides: TGTGCCAGCAGGGGGTCAGGAGCTAACTATGGCTACACCTTC.

The chain carries TRBV5-4 and TRBJ1-2; D not certain. Per germline, CDR1 SGHNT and CDR2 YYREEE (reference sequence). V lost 4 bases and J 3 bases, leaving 16 bases between the germline ends. The CDR3 runs to 15 residues. The chain's CDR3 is CASSEGPREHYGYTF. The CDR3 DNA sequence: TGTGCCAGCAGCGAAGGACCGCGCGAACACTATGGCTACACCTTC. The variable domain in full, with the rest retrieved from reference TRBV5-4 and TRBJ1-2, is ETGVTQSPTHLIKTRGQQVTLRCSSQSGHNTVSWYQQALGQGPQFIFQYYREEENGRGNFPPRFSGLQFPNYSSELNVNALELDDSALYLCASSEGPREHYGYTFGSGTRLTVV.

This clone was counted only a few times. This rearrangement joins TRBV10-1 to TRBJ1-2; the D is unclear. This CDR3 region has 13 residues. V was clipped by 0 bases and J by 8 bases, with 10 bases between them. Germline CDR1 WNHNN, CDR2 SYGVQD (reference sequence). The CDR3 DNA reads TGCGCCAGCAGTGAGTCAGGGTCAAAAGGCTACACCTTC. Translated: CASSESGSKGYTF.

This chain joins TRBV9 and TRBJ2-7, with 7 bases identical to TRBD2. This CDR3 contains 14 residues. CDR1 SGDLS and CDR2 YYNGEE come from the germline V gene. V lost 0 bases and J lost 3; bases outside the gene matches: 3. The CDR3: CASSVGDYNYEQYF. The CDR3 nucleotides are TGTGCCAGCAGCGTAGGGGACTACAACTACGAGCAGTACTTC.

The chain couples TRBV10-3 to TRBJ2-2, with TRBD2 as a possible D gene (5 bases). Germline V gene sequence: CDR1 ENHRY, CDR2 SYGVKD. The CDR3 is made up of 17 amino acids. The germline V and J ends were trimmed by 3 bases and 3 bases, with 17 bases remaining between them. The CDR3 DNA sequence: TGTGCCATCAGTGACGGGCGGGCCGTAATGGACACCGGGGAGCTGTTTTTT. Protein: CAISDGRAVMDTGELFF.

This clone has a handful of counts. The germline gene is not matched at one end of the junction; a read error may be the cause. The V gene is TRBV7-7, the J gene TRBJ1-3, with D unclear. Germline V gives CDR1 SSHAT, CDR2 FNYEAQ (reference sequence). The CDR3 is made up of 11 amino acids. Here the CDR3 DNA reads TGTGCTAGCAGCTCTGGAAACACCATATATTTT. Its translation: CASSSGNTIYF.

V is TRBV29-1 and J is TRBJ2-7; perhaps TRBD2 as D (6 bases). V dropped 7 bases and J dropped 5 bases, with 21 bases sitting between them. The CDR3 is made up of 14 amino acids. Looked up from germline, CDR1 is SQVTM and CDR2 is ANQGSEA. CDR3 in DNA: TGCAGCGGTGTGGGCGGGGAGCTGCTTCACGAGCAGTACTTC. It yields the protein CSGVGGELLHEQYF.

The CDR3 is CASSHGSEQYF. The CDR3 region has the DNA TGTGCCAGCTCACACGGATCCGAGCAGTACTTC. The chain links TRBV18 to TRBJ2-7; D unclear. CDR3 length: 11 residues. Deletions cut 4 bases from V and 6 bases from J, with 7 bases between. Per germline, CDR1 KGHSH and CDR2 LQKENI.

The chain uses TRBV10-3 and TRBJ2-2; no clear D. V was shortened by 9 bases and J by 7 bases, with 15 bases between the two germline ends. This CDR3 has 13 residues. Germline values: CDR1 ENHRY, CDR2 SYGVKD. The CDR3 loop is CAIGPLIGGELFF. The CDR3 nucleotides read TGTGCCATTGGGCCCCTTATAGGCGGGGAGCTGTTTTTT.

This rearrangement joins TRBV5-1 to TRBJ2-3, with 8 bases identical to TRBD2. V shed 5 bases and J 0 bases; nucleotides not matched to a gene: 5. The CDR3 is made up of 15 amino acids. Germline lookup yields CDR1 SGHRS and CDR2 YFSETQ. The CDR3 spells CASRQSGGSTDTQYF. In nucleotides, the CDR3 is TGCGCCAGCAGACAGAGCGGGGGAAGCACAGATACGCAGTATTTT.

This clone appeared a single time. This chain joins TRBV11-2 and TRBJ2-7, with 7 positions matching TRBD1. CDR3 size: 15 residues. V shed 1 base, J shed 5 bases, and the junction held 8 bases outside the gene matches. Germline assignment: CDR1 SGHAT and CDR2 FQNNGV. The CDR3 is CASSLATGTVDEQYF. CDR3 coding DNA: TGTGCCAGCAGCTTAGCTACCGGGACAGTCGACGAGCAGTACTTC.